Shown below are 26 T cell receptor beta chains from a single sample sequenced in a study of cytomegalovirus exposure and HLA in healthy donors. The primer mix had 60 Vbeta and 13 Jbeta primers. Produced via immunoSEQ multiplex PCR; TCRdb's table is partial and in-frame only. The sample includes over 150,000 clones, around three quarters of them seen just once. Material for sequencing was PBMCs. All receptors derive from a man younger than 45 in good health and CMV-seropositive.

The V and J genes are TRBV7-9 and TRBJ1-6; a weak D match, TRBD1 (6 bases). Between the trimmed V and J ends, which lost 3 bases and 0 bases, there was a span of 6 bases. Looked up from germline, CDR1 is SEHNR and CDR2 is FQNEAQ (reference sequence). This CDR3 comprises 15 residues. The CDR3 DNA reads TGTGCCAGCAGCTTGGACAGCTCCTATAATTCACCCCTCCACTTT. Translation: CASSLDSSYNSPLHF. The variable domain in full, completed from reference TRBV7-9 and TRBJ1-6, reads DTGVSQNPRHKITKRGQNVTFRCDPISEHNRLYWYRQTLGQGPEFLTYFQNEAQLEKSRLLSDRFSAERPKGSFSTLEIQRTEQGDSAMYLCASSLDSSYNSPLHFGNGTRLTVT.

The chain links TRBV2 to TRBJ2-2, with TRBD2 matching 12 bases. V shed 6 bases and J 6 bases; nucleotides not matched to a gene: 11. The CDR3 sequence is 17 residues long. The germline V gene encodes CDR1 SNHLY and CDR2 FYNNEI. The CDR3 bases are TGTGCCAGCAGGGAGACTAGCGGGAGCTCAACTTCCGGGGAGCTGTTTTTT. Amino acid sequence: CASRETSGSSTSGELFF.

The chain combines TRBV15 with TRBJ1-2, with D possibly TRBD1 on 5 matching bases. Trimming cost V 1 base and J 2 bases, with 17 bases left between them. Germline loops: CDR1 LNHNV, CDR2 YYDKDF (reference sequence). The CDR3 is 17 amino acids. CDR3 bases: TGTGCCACCAGCAGAGGGGGGGGAGAGGGGCAGAACTATGGCTACACCTTC. It yields the protein CATSRGGGEGQNYGYTF.

The rearrangement joins TRBV5-1 to TRBJ2-5; maybe TRBD1 (5 bases). The DNA end lines up better with TRBJ2-7; the J call may be wrong. This CDR3 is 13 amino acids long. CDR1 is SGHRS and CDR2 is YFSETQ in the germline V gene. The CDR3 nucleotides are TGCGCCAGCAGCTTCGACAGATTATACGAGCAGTACTTC. It yields the protein CASSFDRLYEQYF.

This sequence joins TRBV9 and TRBJ2-2; D is possibly TRBD2 (6 bases). Germline V gene sequence: CDR1 SGDLS, CDR2 YYNGEE. The CDR3 sequence is 17 residues long. The V end lost 3 bases, the J end lost 0 bases, and 15 bases lay between the germline ends. The CDR3 here is CASSGPPVAANTGELFF. In DNA form, the CDR3 reads TGTGCCAGCAGCGGGCCCCCGGTAGCGGCGAACACCGGGGAGCTGTTTTTT.

The chain links TRBV27 to TRBJ1-2; TRBD1 might be the D (5 bases). CDR1 and CDR2 (germline): MNHEY, SMNVEV (reference sequence). The CDR3 sequence is 14 residues long. V shed 5 bases and J shed 4 bases, with 14 bases lying between them. The CDR3 nucleotides are TGTGCCAGCAGTCCCCGACAGATGTTCTATGGCTACACCTTC. As protein: CASSPRQMFYGYTF.

The chain uses TRBV25-1 and TRBJ2-7; no definite D call. Trimming removed 2 bases at V and 1 base at J, with 6 bases between. Germline V gives CDR1 MGHDK, CDR2 SYGVNS. The CDR3 has 13 amino acids. CDR3 bases: TGTGCCAGCAGTGAAGTGGCTTCCTACGAGCAGTACTTC. Residues: CASSEVASYEQYF.

The CDR3 region is CASSLALGQGRADTQYF. The DNA of the CDR3 is TGTGCCAGCAGCTTGGCTTTGGGACAGGGACGGGCAGATACGCAGTATTTT. The chain recombines TRBV5-6 with TRBJ2-3, with 9 bases that match TRBD1. Germline V gene data show CDR1 as SGHDT and CDR2 as YYEEEE. V dropped 0 bases and J dropped 4; count of bases not matched to a gene: 9. This CDR3 is built from 17 residues.

The chain joins TRBV9 to TRBJ1-5; D uncertain. CDR3 length equals 14 residues. Trimming took 0 bases from V and 2 from J, leaving 6 bases between them. Germline assignment: CDR1 SGDLS and CDR2 YYNGEE. This CDR3 is CASSVEGGNQPQHF. The CDR3 nucleotides read TGTGCCAGCAGCGTAGAGGGAGGCAATCAGCCCCAGCATTTT.

In this sample, this clone turned up a few times. The chain uses TRBV9 and TRBJ1-1, with 7 bases that match TRBD1. Germline trimming cut 0 bases from V and 5 bases from J; bases unmatched to any gene: 1. Germline CDR1 SGDLS, CDR2 YYNGEE. The CDR3 runs to 13 residues. This CDR3 reads CASSVVDRTEAFF. CDR3 bases: TGTGCCAGCAGCGTAGTGGACAGGACTGAAGCTTTCTTT.

Remarks on this clone: The CDR3 carries no conserved terminal phenylalanine or tryptophan, so it likely arises from a read error. The DNA is left out, because the CDR3 cannot be placed on it with certainty; the CDR3 is given as TCRdb lists it. The chain employs TRBV29-1 and TRBJ2-7; the table's D call, TRBD1, has no DNA check behind it. From its first to its last residue, the CDR3 has 13 amino acids. The germline V gene encodes CDR1 SQVTM and CDR2 ANQGSEA. The CDR3 reads CSARLVGTDSVGS.

V usage is TRBV7-2 and J usage is TRBJ2-7, with 9 positions matching TRBD1. V lost 4 bases to trimming and J lost 3 bases; unmatched junction nucleotides: 4. CDR3 length: 14 residues. CDR1 SGHTA and CDR2 FQGNSA come from the germline V gene. CDR3: CASSSPGQGYEQYF. DNA of the CDR3: TGTGCCAGCAGCTCTCCGGGACAGGGCTACGAGCAGTACTTC.

This clone was recorded a few times. Other DNA sequences in this sample translate to the same CDR3. This chain joins TRBV10-3 and TRBJ1-1, with D perhaps matching TRBD1 (6 bases). V was clipped by 0 bases and J by 4 bases, with 12 bases between them. Germline V gives CDR1 ENHRY, CDR2 SYGVKD. The CDR3 is 15 amino acids. CDR3 in DNA: TGTGCCATCAGTGAGTCGGAAGGGGGGGCCACTGAAGCTTTCTTT. This codes for CAISESEGGATEAFF.

The CDR3 nucleotides are TGTGCCAGCAGTGAATCCCCAGGGGGTGAAAAACTGTTTTTT. Residues: CASSESPGGEKLFF. V is TRBV25-1 and J is TRBJ1-4, with 7 bases fitting TRBD1. Germline assignment: CDR1 MGHDK and CDR2 SYGVNS. V gave up 1 base and J gave up 7 bases; unmatched junction bases: 3. CDR3 size: 14 residues.

Here the CDR3 DNA reads TGTGCCAGCAGTCCGGGGACACACGGGAGCAATCAGCCCCAGCATTTT. The encoded protein is CASSPGTHGSNQPQHF. The chain recombines TRBV7-6 with TRBJ1-5, with a weak D call TRBD1 (6 bases). V lost 6 bases and J 1 base, leaving 16 bases between the germline ends. CDR3 length: 16 residues. The V gene's germline CDR1 is SGHVS and CDR2 FNYEAQ.

The genes are TRBV28 and TRBJ1-1; 10 bases are shared with TRBD1. This CDR3 is built from 14 residues. The ends lost 5 bases at V and 7 bases at J; junction bases unmatched: 7. The V gene's germline CDR1 is MDHEN and CDR2 SYDVKM. The CDR3 region has the DNA TGTGCCAGCAGTGCCGGGACAGGGGCGTTTGAAGCTTTCTTT. It yields the protein CASSAGTGAFEAFF.

V usage is TRBV5-4 and J usage is TRBJ1-4, with a possible D match to TRBD1 (6 bases). Germline assignment: CDR1 SGHNT and CDR2 YYREEE (reference sequence). Trimming took off 1 base at V and 2 bases at J, with 6 bases between the two ends. This CDR3 comprises 14 residues. The CDR3 loop reads CASSLTGTNEKLFF. CDR3 nucleotides: TGTGCCAGCAGCTTGACAGGGACTAATGAAAAACTGTTTTTT.

The rearrangement uses TRBV7-9 and TRBJ2-1; 7 bases fit TRBD1. V lost 5 bases, J lost 4 bases, and 11 bases stayed unmatched. CDR3 size: 16 residues. Germline V gene lookup returns CDR1 SEHNR and CDR2 FQNEAQ (reference sequence). The CDR3 here is CASSTLTGSEYNEQFF. The DNA of the CDR3 is TGTGCCAGCAGCACCTTGACAGGGTCTGAATACAATGAGCAGTTCTTC.

This clone occurred a few times. The chain joins TRBV28 to TRBJ1-2, with D unresolved. Germline V gene sequence: CDR1 MDHEN, CDR2 SYDVKM. The CDR3 extends over 14 amino acids. V lost 4 bases, J lost 8 bases, and 17 bases lay in between. The chain's CDR3 is CASSSPGLDWGYTF. DNA for the CDR3: TGTGCCAGCAGTTCCCCCGGCTTAGACTGGGGCTACACCTTC.

This clone was seen a single time. The V call is TRBV7-9, the J call TRBJ2-7; 10 nucleotides agree with TRBD1. Germline assignment: CDR1 SEHNR and CDR2 FQNEAQ (reference sequence). CDR3 length: 15 amino acids. V shed 2 bases and J 5 bases; nucleotides not matched to a gene: 6. This CDR3 reads CASSLTGQGIHEQYF. DNA of the CDR3: TGTGCCAGCAGCTTAACGGGACAGGGGATCCACGAGCAGTACTTC.

This sequence joins TRBV9 and TRBJ2-2; TRBD1 agrees at 10 bases. Germline loops: CDR1 SGDLS, CDR2 YYNGEE. This CDR3 has 17 amino acids. Trimming cost V 0 bases and J 3 bases; bases outside gene matches: 5. CDR3 nucleotide sequence: TGTGCCAGCAGCGTAGGGGCGGGACAGGGGTACACCGGGGAGCTGTTTTTT. Translated: CASSVGAGQGYTGELFF.

The V call is TRBV4-1, the J call TRBJ2-5; 7 nucleotides agree with TRBD2. The CDR3 loop spans 18 amino acids. Trimming at V came to 4 bases and at J to 0 bases, leaving 14 bases not matched to a gene. The germline V gene encodes CDR1 MGHRA and CDR2 YSYEKL. The CDR3 region has the DNA TGCGCCAGCAGCCCTGACCTCGGGGAGGGGAGATACCAAGAGACCCAGTACTTC. Its protein product is CASSPDLGEGRYQETQYF.

This clone showed up just a few times. CDR3 nucleotide sequence: TGTGCCAAGCAAGTGCTAGCGGATTCCTACGAGCAGTACTTC. It codes for CAKQVLADSYEQYF. The rearrangement uses TRBV2 and TRBJ2-7; 7 bases line up with TRBD2. Trimming took 10 bases from V and 1 from J; bases not matched to a gene: 10. The CDR3 runs to 14 residues. CDR1 is SNHLY and CDR2 is FYNNEI in the germline V gene. Full variable domain (remainder filled in from reference TRBV2 and TRBJ2-7): EPEVTQTPSHQVTQMGQEVILRCVPISNHLYFYWYRQILGQKVEFLVSFYNNEISEKSEIFDDQFSVERPDGSNFTLKIRSTKLEDSAMYFCAKQVLADSYEQYFGPGTRLTVT.

The chain has TRBV5-1 and TRBJ1-4; 7 bases align to TRBD1. The length of the CDR3 is 14 residues. Unmatched junction bases numbered 7, after V lost 3 bases and J lost 8 bases. Germline loops: CDR1 SGHRS, CDR2 YFSETQ. The CDR3 DNA sequence: TGCGCCAGCAGCTGGATGACAGGGTCGGAAAAACTGTTTTTT. Translated, it gives CASSWMTGSEKLFF.

The genes are TRBV19 and TRBJ2-5; D is perhaps TRBD2 (5 bases). V lost 5 bases, J lost 4 bases, and 14 bases lay in between. This CDR3 has 14 residues. CDR1 is LNHDA and CDR2 is SQIVND in the germline V gene (reference sequence). CDR3 in DNA: TGTGCCAGTAGTCCAATCCAGGCGGGAGAGACCCAGTACTTC. Translation: CASSPIQAGETQYF.

The genes are TRBV2 and TRBJ2-1, with a weak D call TRBD2 (7 bases). The length of the CDR3 is 15 residues. Trimming removed 7 bases at V and 6 bases at J, with 19 bases between. CDR1 SNHLY and CDR2 FYNNEI come from the germline V gene. The CDR3 region has the DNA TGTGCCAGCACACTGAGGGGGGGAGGCTCCAATGAGCAGTTCTTC. Residues: CASTLRGGGSNEQFF.